This T cell receptor (beta chain) is drawn from a study of CD8 T cells in ankylosing spondylitis. General study results and limits: Past studies reported some motif variants in reactive arthritis synovial fluid and blood.

Remarks on this clonotype: Its antigen remains unidentified.

Germline V gives CDR1 SGHRS, CDR2 YFSETQ. Between the trimmed V and J ends, which lost 4 bases and 3 bases, there was a span of 10 bases. The CDR3 runs 13 residues. Molecular-barcoded quantitative 5'-RACE produced these TCR beta libraries. Each CDR3 protein gets one entry after TCRdb re-called the 5' RACE reads with MiXCR. The top ten hold under 3% of the sample, which has some 120,000 distinct CDR3 sequences, roughly 13% seen once. This chain joins TRBV5-1 and TRBJ1-1; D unclear. This clonotype was sampled from a female donor with ankylosing spondylitis or in good health (not recorded which). The sample consisted of blood, either unsorted or a sorted T cell fraction (not recorded which). In DNA form, the CDR3 reads TGCGCCAGCAGCGCTCGGTGGGACACTGAAGCTTTCTTT. It is translated as CASSARWDTEAFF. Variable domain in full (rest from reference TRBV5-1 and TRBJ1-1): KAGVTQTPRYLIKTRGQQVTLSCSPISGHRSVSWYQQTPGQGLQFLFEYFSETQRNKGNFPGRFSGRQFSNSRSEMNVSTLELGDSALYLCASSARWDTEAFFGQGTRLTVV.